This entry lists 32 T cell receptor beta chains sequenced from one sample in a study of blood T cells in healthy people across ages. The second PCR ran about 6 to 11 cycles with a sample-barcoded 5' primer and J-beta primers. MiXCR was run by TCRdb on the 5' RACE reads, yielding one entry per CDR3 protein. The sample shows 720,000 or so distinct CDR3 sequences, 35% to 50% of them seen only once. The sequenced sample consisted of blood. These receptors all come from an older man in good health.

This clonotype was counted only a few times. The chain employs TRBV4-3 and TRBJ2-1, with D possibly being TRBD1 (6 bases). The CDR3 sequence is 15 residues long. Germline values: CDR1 LGHNA, CDR2 YSLEER. Trimming pared 1 base from V and 7 bases from J, leaving 14 bases between. The CDR3 DNA follows: TGCGCCAGCAGCCAAGTAAGACAGGAGAGGAATGAGCAGTTCTTC. It yields the protein CASSQVRQERNEQFF.

This clonotype was seen a handful of times. The V call is TRBV7-2, the J call TRBJ2-5; 8 positions agree with TRBD2. Per the germline V gene, CDR1 is SGHTA and CDR2 is FQGNSA. The CDR3 runs to 16 residues. J lost 2 bases, V lost 5 bases, and 10 bases had no gene match. The CDR3 region has the DNA TGTGCCAGCAGCCCAAAGAGCGGGGGCCTACAAGAGACCCAGTACTTC. Its protein is CASSPKSGGLQETQYF.

This chain connects TRBV20-1 to TRBJ1-5; the match to TRBD1 covers 9 bases. The V and J ends lost 3 bases and 6 bases, in that order; junction bases with no gene match: 6. There are 14 residues in the CDR3. Germline V gene lookup returns CDR1 DFQATT and CDR2 SNEGSKA (reference sequence). In DNA, the CDR3 is TGCAGTGCTAGTAGGACAGGGGAACGTCAGCCCCAGCATTTT. Translating it yields CSASRTGERQPQHF.

This clonotype has only one observation. This chain uses TRBV2 with TRBJ1-5; tentatively, D is TRBD1 (5 bases). Germline V CDR1 and CDR2: SNHLY, FYNNEI. The V and J ends lost 4 bases and 4 bases respectively, with 11 bases between them. The CDR3 covers 14 residues. CDR3 nucleotide sequence: TGTGCCAGCAGTGGAAACAGGAATAATCAGCCCCAGCATTTT. Encoded protein: CASSGNRNNQPQHF.

This clonotype was observed a handful of times. The rearrangement joins TRBV6-2 or TRBV6-3 to TRBJ2-3; TRBD1 agrees at 12 bases. CDR3 length: 15 residues. The trim removed 6 bases at V and 11 bases at J, leaving 12 bases unmatched. Germline CDR1 MNHEY, CDR2 SVGEGT. The CDR3 reads CASSRTGTGGYMQYF. The CDR3 DNA sequence: TGTGCCAGCAGCCGGACCGGGACAGGGGGCTATATGCAGTATTTT.

This clonotype was detected once. The chain combines TRBV3-1 with TRBJ1-2; D not certain. In germline, CDR1 is LGHDT, CDR2 YNNKEL (reference sequence). This CDR3 has 14 amino acids. Trimming removed 0 bases from V and 4 bases from J, with 9 bases in between. The CDR3: CASSQDRQAYGYTF. For the CDR3, the DNA is TGTGCCAGCAGCCAAGACAGGCAGGCCTATGGCTACACCTTC. The whole variable domain, remainder taken from reference TRBV3-1 and TRBJ1-2, is DTAVSQTPKYLVTQMGNDKSIKCEQNLGHDTMYWYKQDSKKFLKIMFSYNNKELIINETVPNRFSPKSPDKAHLNLHINSLELGDSAVYFCASSQDRQAYGYTFGSGTRLTVV.

This chain uses TRBV27 with TRBJ2-7; 8 positions agree with TRBD1. The CDR3 has 14 amino acids. Germline CDR1 reads MNHEY; CDR2 reads SMNVEV (reference sequence). The junction had 12 bases not matched to a gene; V was cut back by 5 bases and J by 9 bases. The CDR3 is CASSHTGQGCRQYF. As DNA, the CDR3 is TGTGCCAGCAGTCACACAGGACAGGGCTGTCGGCAGTACTTC.

This clonotype was picked up a small number of times. V usage is TRBV9 and J usage is TRBJ2-1, with D possibly being TRBD2 (5 bases). The DNA end is more similar to TRBJ2-7, so the J call may be wrong. CDR1 and CDR2 from the germline V gene are SGDLS and YYNGEE. The CDR3 runs to 15 residues. CDR3 protein: CASSVAPGSPNEQYF. CDR3 sequence (DNA): TGTGCCAGCAGCGTAGCCCCGGGGAGTCCTAATGAGCAGTACTTC.

This clonotype was seen a handful of times. The chain has TRBV7-8 and TRBJ2-7, with D uncertain. V gave up 2 bases and J gave up 7 bases, with 9 bases separating them. Germline CDR1 reads SGHVS; CDR2 reads FQNEAQ. CDR3 length equals 12 residues. The CDR3 reads CASSLWSQEQYF. CDR3 DNA sequence: TGTGCCAGCAGCTTATGGTCGCAGGAGCAGTACTTC.

The chain is built from TRBV27 and TRBJ1-2; TRBD1 matches at 7 bases. Germline CDR1 and CDR2: MNHEY and SMNVEV (reference sequence). The trim removed 4 bases at V and 8 bases at J, leaving 4 bases unmatched. The CDR3 spans 12 residues. CDR3 coding DNA: TGTGCCAGCAGTTCACAGGGGCTCGGCTACACCTTC. This translates into CASSSQGLGYTF.

The V gene is TRBV4-3, the J gene TRBJ2-3; 8 nucleotides align to TRBD2. The V segment lost 4 bases and the J segment 5 bases; nucleotides outside the gene matches: 5. Germline CDR1 reads LGHNA; CDR2 reads YSLEER. The CDR3 consists of 14 residues. The CDR3 here is CASSRREVEDTQYF. As DNA, the CDR3 is TGCGCCAGCAGCCGGCGGGAGGTAGAAGATACGCAGTATTTT.

This rearrangement joins TRBV3-1 to TRBJ2-3, with 7 nucleotides matching TRBD2. The J segment lost 5 bases and the V segment lost 5 bases, leaving 10 bases of the junction unmatched. CDR3 length: 15 amino acids. The germline gives CDR1 LGHDT, CDR2 YNNKEL (reference sequence). The CDR3 bases are TGTGCCAGCAGCGGGACTAACTCAGATAGAGATACGCAGTATTTT. This codes for CASSGTNSDRDTQYF.

The CDR3 nucleotides are TGTGCCAGCAGCTTAGGGGACTACTACAATGAGCAGTTCTTC. This gives the protein CASSLGDYYNEQFF. The chain employs TRBV11-3 and TRBJ2-1; 7 bases fit TRBD2. Germline-derived CDR1 and CDR2 are SGHNT and YENEEA. V gave up 1 base and J gave up 3 bases; unmatched junction bases: 0. CDR3 length: 14 amino acids.

CDR3 amino acids: CASSEFDRGGLPISADTQYF. Written as DNA, the CDR3 is TGCGCCAGCAGTGAGTTCGACAGGGGGGGACTACCGATTAGCGCAGATACGCAGTATTTT. The V gene is TRBV10-1, the J gene TRBJ2-3, with 9 bases matching TRBD1. CDR3 length: 20 amino acids. Germline V gives CDR1 WNHNN, CDR2 SYGVQD (reference sequence). Unmatched junction bases numbered 18, after V lost 1 base and J lost 4 bases.

The chain links TRBV3-1 to TRBJ1-4; maybe TRBD1 (5 bases). The CDR3 has 14 residues. Germline V gene sequence: CDR1 LGHDT, CDR2 YNNKEL (reference sequence). V was clipped by 5 bases and J by 6 bases, with 13 bases between them. CDR3 region: CASSGTGDDEKLFF. CDR3 nucleotide sequence: TGTGCCAGCAGCGGGACTGGGGACGATGAAAAACTGTTTTTT. Based on the CDR3 plus reference TRBV3-1 and TRBJ1-4, the full variable domain is DTAVSQTPKYLVTQMGNDKSIKCEQNLGHDTMYWYKQDSKKFLKIMFSYNNKELIINETVPNRFSPKSPDKAHLNLHINSLELGDSAVYFCASSGTGDDEKLFFGSGTQLSVL.

This clonotype has a handful of counts. CDR3: CASSERVRYEQYF. The DNA for the CDR3 is TGTGCCAGCAGTGAAAGGGTCCGCTACGAGCAGTACTTC. The V call is TRBV6-1, the J call TRBJ2-7, with D unresolved. V dropped 2 bases and J dropped 3 bases, with 8 bases sitting between them. The CDR3 is made up of 13 amino acids. Germline CDR1 reads MNHNS; CDR2 reads SASEGT.

This clonotype has just a few counts. The V gene is TRBV3-1, the J gene TRBJ2-1; TRBD1 or TRBD2 may be the D gene (9 bases each). The CDR3 covers 18 residues. V lost 2 bases to trimming and J lost 1 base, with 18 bases between them. Germline V gives CDR1 LGHDT, CDR2 YNNKEL (reference sequence). DNA for the CDR3: TGTGCCAGCAGCCAAACAGGGGGCGCGGGGGGGTCCTACAATGAGCAGTTCTTC. This codes for CASSQTGGAGGSYNEQFF.

This chain uses TRBV9 with TRBJ2-3; 10 positions agree with TRBD2. The CDR3 covers 16 residues. Germline trimming cut 2 bases from V and 1 base from J; bases unmatched to any gene: 4. Germline assignment: CDR1 SGDLS and CDR2 YYNGEE. The CDR3 loop is CASSVPLAGGTDTQYF. The CDR3 nucleotides are TGTGCCAGCAGCGTTCCCCTAGCGGGGGGCACAGATACGCAGTATTTT. The full variable domain, its missing parts supplied by reference TRBV9 and TRBJ2-3, is DSGVTQTPKHLITATGQRVTLRCSPRSGDLSVYWYQQSLDQGLQFLIQYYNGEERAKGNILERFSAQQFPDLHSELNLSSLELGDSALYFCASSVPLAGGTDTQYFGPGTRLTVL.

The chain has TRBV30 and TRBJ1-2; D is possibly TRBD1 (6 bases). Trimming cost V 0 bases and J 0 bases, with 14 bases left between them. Germline CDR1 GTSNPN, CDR2 SVGIG (reference sequence). The CDR3 is made up of 16 amino acids. This CDR3 is CAWSVLRGNTNYGYTF. In DNA form, the CDR3 reads TGTGCCTGGAGTGTTTTAAGGGGGAATACTAACTATGGCTACACCTTC.

This clonotype was seen only once. V usage is TRBV12-3 or TRBV12-4 and J usage is TRBJ2-2; D possibly uses TRBD1 or TRBD2 (5 bases each). The CDR3 spans 15 residues. Trimming removed 7 bases at V and 1 base at J, with 13 bases between. CDR3 nucleotide sequence: TGTGCCAGCATCGGGACCCTGGGGAACACCGGGGAGCTGTTTTTT. This gives the protein CASIGTLGNTGELFF.

The J gene is TRBJ2-4, the V gene TRBV6-5, with unresolved D. The germline CDR1 and CDR2 sequences are MNHEY and SVGAGI. V was shortened by 6 bases and J by 6 bases, with 18 bases between the two germline ends. CDR3 length equals 15 residues. CDR3 in amino acids: CASSDLDPGGNIQYF. CDR3 in DNA: TGTGCCAGCAGCGACCTTGACCCCGGCGGAAACATTCAGTACTTC.

This clonotype has more than one count but fewer than ten. This sequence joins TRBV5-1 and TRBJ1-6, with TRBD1 identical over 7 bases. Unmatched junction bases numbered 7, after V lost 8 bases and J lost 8 bases. CDR3 length equals 13 residues. Germline-derived CDR1 and CDR2 are SGHRS and YFSETQ. The chain's CDR3 is CASGITGDSPLHF. Written as DNA, the CDR3 is TGCGCCAGTGGGATTACAGGGGATTCACCCCTCCACTTT.

This rearrangement joins TRBV10-3 to TRBJ1-1, with a tentative D call TRBD1 (6 bases). The CDR3 covers 14 residues. The germline gives CDR1 ENHRY, CDR2 SYGVKD. The ends were cut back, 5 bases at V and 4 bases at J, with 14 bases in the middle. The CDR3 loop reads CAISLGGRSTEAFF. DNA of the CDR3: TGTGCCATCAGTTTGGGGGGGCGCAGCACTGAAGCTTTCTTT.

This clonotype was counted a few times. The genes are TRBV20-1 and TRBJ2-3; D is ambiguous. Trimming stripped 1 base from V and 2 bases from J, with 10 bases between. The V gene's germline CDR1 is DFQATT and CDR2 SNEGSKA (reference sequence). The CDR3 covers 14 residues. The CDR3 reads CSARGGGITDTQYF. The CDR3 bases are TGCAGTGCTAGAGGCGGCGGAATCACAGATACGCAGTATTTT.

The chain combines TRBV20-1 with TRBJ2-3, with 13 bases matching TRBD2. V shed 0 bases, J shed 1 base, and the junction held 10 bases outside the gene matches. Germline V lookup: CDR1 DFQATT, CDR2 SNEGSKA (reference sequence). The CDR3 is 19 residues long. CDR3 nucleotides: TGCAGTGCTAGAGATCCGACTAGCGGGGGGCCTGGACGCACAGATACGCAGTATTTT. Amino acids: CSARDPTSGGPGRTDTQYF.

V and J are TRBV6-4 and TRBJ2-5; possibly TRBD1 for D (5 bases). Germline V lookup: CDR1 MRHNA, CDR2 SNTAGT. The CDR3 has 14 residues. Trimming left V 7 bases short and J 7 bases short, with 19 bases between. DNA for the CDR3: TGTGCCAGCATCGGGTCGCAGGGCTTAGGGACCCAGTACTTC. Translated, it gives CASIGSQGLGTQYF.

This clonotype was recorded a few times. The rearrangement links TRBV6-2 or TRBV6-3 to TRBJ1-5; perhaps TRBD1 as D (6 bases). Per germline, CDR1 MNHEY and CDR2 SVGEGT. V lost 6 bases and J 3 bases, leaving 9 bases between the germline ends. The CDR3 extends over 13 amino acids. CDR3 sequence reads: CASRDSYNQPQHF. Here the CDR3 DNA reads TGTGCCAGCAGGGACAGCTACAATCAGCCCCAGCATTTT.

Only a few counts were recorded for this clonotype. The J gene is TRBJ2-1, the V gene TRBV12-5; weak D call: TRBD2 (6 bases). The tail of the sequence fits TRBJ2-7 better, so the J call may be wrong. The CDR3 extends over 15 amino acids. Germline V lookup: CDR1 LGHNT, CDR2 FRNRAP. Written as DNA, the CDR3 is TGTGCTAGTGGTTTGTCGGGAGCTTCCTACAATGAGCAGTACTTC. Translated: CASGLSGASYNEQYF.

This chain joins TRBV20-1 and TRBJ2-7; D possibly corresponds to TRBD1 (6 bases). From germline, CDR1 is DFQATT and CDR2 SNEGSKA (reference sequence). The CDR3 has 14 amino acids. V shed 3 bases and J shed 3 bases, with 15 bases lying between them. The DNA for the CDR3 is TGCAGTGCTAGGGGAACAGGGATACTCTACGAGCAGTACTTC. Its translation: CSARGTGILYEQYF.

This clonotype was counted between two and nine times. The gene calls are TRBV6-1 and TRBJ2-3, with D maybe TRBD1 (6 bases). V was pared by 5 bases and J by 4 bases, with 13 bases between. This CDR3 is 14 amino acids long. Looked up from germline, CDR1 is MNHNS and CDR2 is SASEGT. In DNA, the CDR3 is TGTGCCAGCAGTACGACAGGAGTCGCAGATACGCAGTATTTT. Encoded protein: CASSTTGVADTQYF.

The J gene is TRBJ2-7, the V gene TRBV6-5; 8 bases are a match to TRBD2. Trimming took 3 bases from V and 7 from J; bases not matched to a gene: 11. The V gene's germline CDR1 is MNHEY and CDR2 SVGAGI. The CDR3 contains 15 residues. CDR3 amino acids: CASSYGSSGRGEQYF. CDR3 nucleotide sequence: TGTGCCAGCAGTTATGGCTCCAGCGGGAGAGGTGAGCAGTACTTC.

As for this clonotype: The junction differs from germline at one of its ends, possibly a read error. The genes are TRBV5-1 and TRBJ2-3; 12 bases align to TRBD1. Germline-derived CDR1 and CDR2 are SGHRS and YFSETQ. The CDR3 is 16 residues long. The CDR3 sequence: CASSRAGTGGSDTQYF. CDR3 DNA: TGTGCCAGCAGCAGGGCCGGGACAGGGGGCTCGGATACGCAGTATTTT.